This record covers a single T cell receptor (beta chain). These data are taken from a study of CD8+CD57+ T cells in acquired aplastic anemia. Profiles of TCR beta VDJ and CDR3 were generated from a genomic DNA template. Each CDR3 protein gets one entry after TCRdb re-called the reads with MiXCR. The data contain about 110,000 distinct CDR3 sequences, roughly 50% of them singletons. Germline loops: CDR1 LNHDA, CDR2 SQIVND (reference sequence). This CDR3 is 15 amino acids long. Trimming removed 6 bases from V and 2 bases from J; junction bases left unmatched: 4. The specimen sequenced was sorted CD4+, CD8+, or CD8+CD57+ T cells (not recorded which) from PBMCs. The chain has TRBV19 and TRBJ2-6; 7 bases are a match to TRBD2. The TCR was taken from a human donor in good health, serving as a control. The CDR3 spells CASSWGGAGANVLTF. For the CDR3, the DNA is TGTGCCAGTAGCTGGGGGGGAGCTGGGGCCAACGTCCTGACTTTC.